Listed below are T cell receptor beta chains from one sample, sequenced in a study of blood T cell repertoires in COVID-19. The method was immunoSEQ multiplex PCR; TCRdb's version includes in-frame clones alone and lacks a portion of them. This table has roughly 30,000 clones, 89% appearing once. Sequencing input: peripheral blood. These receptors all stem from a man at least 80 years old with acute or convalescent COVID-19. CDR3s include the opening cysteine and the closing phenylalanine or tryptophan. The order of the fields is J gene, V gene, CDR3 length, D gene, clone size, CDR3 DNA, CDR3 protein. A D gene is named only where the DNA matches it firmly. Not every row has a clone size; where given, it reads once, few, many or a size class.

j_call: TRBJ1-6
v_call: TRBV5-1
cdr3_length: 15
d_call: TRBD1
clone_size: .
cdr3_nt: TGCGCCAGCAGCTGGGGGACAGGGGGCGATTCACCCCTCCACTTT
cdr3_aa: CASSWGTGGDSPLHF

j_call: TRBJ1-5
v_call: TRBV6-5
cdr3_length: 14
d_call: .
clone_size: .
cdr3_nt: TGTGCCAGCAAAAGGACATATAGCAATCAGCCCCAGCATTTT
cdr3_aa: CASKRTYSNQPQHF

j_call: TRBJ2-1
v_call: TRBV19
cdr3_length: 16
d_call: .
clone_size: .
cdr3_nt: TGTGCCAGTAGTATGGGTACAGGGCGGTCCTACAATGAGCAGTTCTTC
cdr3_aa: CASSMGTGRSYNEQFF

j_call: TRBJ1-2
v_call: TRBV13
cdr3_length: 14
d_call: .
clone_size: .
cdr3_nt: TGTGCCAGCAGCCATAACACAGGGAGTCAAGGCTACACCTTC
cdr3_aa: CASSHNTGSQGYTF

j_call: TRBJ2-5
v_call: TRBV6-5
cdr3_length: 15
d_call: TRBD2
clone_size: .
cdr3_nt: TGTGCCAGCAGTCCGGGACTAGCGGGAGGGGAGACCCAGTACTTC
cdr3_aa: CASSPGLAGGETQYF

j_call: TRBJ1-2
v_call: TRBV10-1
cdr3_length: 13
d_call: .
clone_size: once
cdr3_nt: TGCGCCAGCTCCGGACAGCGGGAGGTTGGCTACACCTTC
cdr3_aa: CASSGQREVGYTF

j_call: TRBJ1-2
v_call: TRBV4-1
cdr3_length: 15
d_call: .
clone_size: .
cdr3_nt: TGCGCCAGCAGCCAACCTAGTGGCGCTAACTATGGCTACACCTTC
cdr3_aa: CASSQPSGANYGYTF

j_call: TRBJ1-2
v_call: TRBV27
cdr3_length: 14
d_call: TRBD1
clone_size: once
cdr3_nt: TGTGCCAGCAGCCTGACAGGGTGGGTCGGTGGCTACACCTTC
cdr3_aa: CASSLTGWVGGYTF

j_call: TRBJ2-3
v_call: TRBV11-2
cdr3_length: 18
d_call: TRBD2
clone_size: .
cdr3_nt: TGTGCCAGCAGCACGCCGGGACTAGCGGGAGCCCACACAGATACGCAGTATTTT
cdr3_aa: CASSTPGLAGAHTDTQYF

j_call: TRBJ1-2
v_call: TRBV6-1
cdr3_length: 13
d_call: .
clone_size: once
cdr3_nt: TGTGCCAGCAGTGAACTCGCGGCGGAAGGCTACACCTTC
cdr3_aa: CASSELAAEGYTF

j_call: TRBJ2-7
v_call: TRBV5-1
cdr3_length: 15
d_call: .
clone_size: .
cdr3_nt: TGCGCCAGCAGCCCCACCGGGGGAATGATCTACGAGCAGTACTTC
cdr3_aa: CASSPTGGMIYEQYF

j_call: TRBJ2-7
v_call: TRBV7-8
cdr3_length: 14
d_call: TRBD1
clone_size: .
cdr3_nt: TGTGCCAGCAGCTTAGGGGGACAGACCTACGAGCAGTACTTC
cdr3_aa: CASSLGGQTYEQYF

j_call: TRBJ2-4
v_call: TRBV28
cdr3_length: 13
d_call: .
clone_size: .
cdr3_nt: TGTGCCAGCGCCAGCGGTTCCGTGGACATTCAGTACTTC
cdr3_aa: CASASGSVDIQYF

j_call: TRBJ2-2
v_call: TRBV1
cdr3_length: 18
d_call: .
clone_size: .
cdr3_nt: TGCACCAGCAGCCAAGTCGGGACAGCGGAGCCTGACACCGGGGAGCTGTTTTTT
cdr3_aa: CTSSQVGTAEPDTGELFF

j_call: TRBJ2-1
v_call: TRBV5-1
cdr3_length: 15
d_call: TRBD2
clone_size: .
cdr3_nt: TGCGCCAGCAGCTTGGGCCTAGCGGGGTACAATGAGCAGTTCTTC
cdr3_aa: CASSLGLAGYNEQFF

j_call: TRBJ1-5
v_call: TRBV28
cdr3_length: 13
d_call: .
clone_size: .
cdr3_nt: TGTGCCAGCAGTTTATGGGTCAGCGGGCCCCAGCATTTT
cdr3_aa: CASSLWVSGPQHF

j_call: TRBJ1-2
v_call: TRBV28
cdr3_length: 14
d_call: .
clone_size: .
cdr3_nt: TGTGCCAGCACAGAACAGGGACCAATCTATGGCTACACCTTC
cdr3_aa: CASTEQGPIYGYTF

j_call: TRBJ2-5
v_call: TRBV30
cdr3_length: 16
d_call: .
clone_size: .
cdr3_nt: TGTGCCTGGAGTGTAAAGCGGAAACGGAATCAAGAGACCCAGTACTTC
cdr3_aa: CAWSVKRKRNQETQYF